Here is one TCR beta chain with its context. The sample is drawn from a study of blood T cell repertoires in COVID-19. As processed by the authors: Nucleated cell counts were estimated from reference gene primer amplification. Produced via immunoSEQ multiplex PCR; TCRdb's table is partial and in-frame only. The D gene and trimming were derived from the DNA, and the V and J assignments and clone size from that table. The sample has a few hundred thousand clones, approximately 93% seen once. Exposed participants came across a COVID-19 case within 2 weeks before study entry. J gave up 0 bases and V 6 bases, and 8 bases lay outside the gene matches. The CDR3 runs to 15 residues. From germline, CDR1 is WNHNN and CDR2 SYGVQD (reference sequence).

V usage is TRBV10-1 and J usage is TRBJ2-7, with 7 bases that match TRBD2. The material sequenced was PBMCs or T cells enriched from blood (not recorded which). The receptor was isolated from a woman between 40 and 55 years old who had been exposed to COVID-19. CDR3 nucleotides: TGCGCCAGCAGCTTAGGGGAGGGGCCCTCCTACGAGCAGTACTTC. This gives the protein CASSLGEGPSYEQYF.